The 5 T cell receptor beta chains given below trace back to one sample, sequenced in a study of T cells expressing NK-cell markers. TCRdb re-called the 5' RACE reads, yielding one record per CDR3 amino acid sequence without DNA. The sample has some 340,000 distinct CDR3 sequences. Specimen: blood T cells: a sorted CD56 or NKG2C T cell subset, CD4+ or CD8+ T cells, or bulk PBMC T cells (not recorded which). The receptors were gathered from a man aged 18-70 years in good health.

V is TRBV7-9 and J is TRBJ2-3; as DNA is missing, the TRBD1 call by TCRdb cannot be tested. The CDR3 sequence is 15 residues long. Germline CDR1 and CDR2: SEHNR and FQNEAQ (reference sequence). The CDR3 loop reads CASSTVRQGTDTQYF.

V usage is TRBV7-2 and J usage is TRBJ1-1. Germline V gene lookup returns CDR1 SGHTA and CDR2 FQGNSA. CDR3 length: 16 residues. The CDR3 spells CASSLAFTAKNTEAFF.

The J gene is TRBJ2-3, the V gene TRBV2; TCRdb's D gene call, TRBD2, goes unchecked for lack of DNA. Per germline, CDR1 SNHLY and CDR2 FYNNEI. CDR3 length: 17 amino acids. CDR3 sequence reads: CASSARIIAGGPDTQYF.

The genes are TRBV3-1 and TRBJ2-2; TCRdb proposes TRBD1, but this gene call is untestable without DNA. CDR1 and CDR2 (germline): LGHDT, YNNKEL (reference sequence). The CDR3 loop spans 17 amino acids. CDR3 sequence: CASSPNLGQGNTGELFF.

The chain is built from TRBV4-1 and TRBJ2-1. The CDR3 extends over 16 amino acids. Germline CDR1 and CDR2: MGHRA and YSYEKL. This CDR3 is CASSQDPRGSYNEQFF.